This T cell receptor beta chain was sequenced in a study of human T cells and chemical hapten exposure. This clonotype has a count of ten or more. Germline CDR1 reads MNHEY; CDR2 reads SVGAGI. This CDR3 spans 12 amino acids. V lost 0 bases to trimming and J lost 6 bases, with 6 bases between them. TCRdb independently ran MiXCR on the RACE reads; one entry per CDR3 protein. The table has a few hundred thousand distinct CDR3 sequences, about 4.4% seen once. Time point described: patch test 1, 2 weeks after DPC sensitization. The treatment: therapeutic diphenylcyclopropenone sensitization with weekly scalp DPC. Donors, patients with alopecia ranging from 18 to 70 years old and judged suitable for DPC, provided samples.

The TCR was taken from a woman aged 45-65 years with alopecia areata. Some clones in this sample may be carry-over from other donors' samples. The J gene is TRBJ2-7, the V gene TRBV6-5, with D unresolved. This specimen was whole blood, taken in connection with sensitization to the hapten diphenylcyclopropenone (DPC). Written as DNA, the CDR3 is TGTGCCAGCAGTTACTCCGGTGGCGAGCAGTACTTC. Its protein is CASSYSGGEQYF.